This TCR beta chain was profiled in a study of CD8 T cells in Susac syndrome. CD8+ and CD4+ T cells from blood underwent TCR beta sequencing. An input of roughly 0.5 to 1 ug of RNA was subjected to reverse transcription using random hexamers. TCRdb called the immunoSEQ multiplex PCR reads again in MiXCR, with one record for every CDR3 protein. The table lists 110,000 to 150,000 distinct CDR3 sequences, under 97% of them singletons. V lost 2 bases, J lost 13 bases, and 8 bases stayed unmatched. There are 14 residues in the CDR3. CDR1 and CDR2 (germline): MNHEY, SVGAGI. Sequenced material: CD4+ T cells from PBMCs. The J gene is TRBJ2-1, the V gene TRBV6-5, with 10 bases aligning to TRBD2. This TCR was recovered from a human donor with Susac syndrome. The CDR3: CASSYERGGRGQFF. The CDR3 region has the DNA TGTGCCAGCAGTTACGAGCGGGGGGGCCGAGGTCAGTTCTTC.